One and the same sample provided the 20 T cell receptor beta chains below, sequenced in a study of CD8+CD57+ T cells in acquired aplastic anemia. Profiles of TCR beta VDJ and CDR3 were generated from a genomic DNA template. TCRdb called the reads again in MiXCR, with one record for every CDR3 protein. The sample holds approximately 270,000 distinct CDR3 sequences; approximately 57% are singletons and the top ten take approximately 8.2%. Specimen: sorted CD4+, CD8+, or CD8+CD57+ T cells (not recorded which) from PBMCs. These receptors all stem from a human donor with severe aplastic anemia or a healthy control (not recorded which).

The chain uses TRBV20-1 and TRBJ2-5, with TRBD2 matching 11 bases. J lost 1 base, V lost 6 bases, and 7 bases had no gene match. CDR1 and CDR2 (germline): DFQATT, SNEGSKA (reference sequence). This CDR3 spans 15 amino acids. In nucleotides, the CDR3 is TGCAGTGCAAGAACTAGCGGGGGATTCCAAGAGACCCAGTACTTC. This encodes CSARTSGGFQETQYF.

The chain carries TRBV7-6 and TRBJ1-5; D remains unclear. The length of the CDR3 is 15 residues. Germline V gives CDR1 SGHVS, CDR2 FNYEAQ. V lost 3 bases and J 0 bases, leaving 9 bases between the germline ends. The CDR3 region has the DNA TGTGCCAGCAGCTTCGCCGGTCATAGCAATCAGCCCCAGCATTTT. It is translated as CASSFAGHSNQPQHF. The variable domain in full, completed from reference TRBV7-6 and TRBJ1-5, reads GAGVSQSPRYKVTKRGQDVALRCDPISGHVSLYWYRQALGQGPEFLTYFNYEAQQDKSGLPNDRFSAERPEGSISTLTIQRTEQRDSAMYRCASSFAGHSNQPQHFGDGTRLSIL.

This clonotype turned up a few times. The chain carries TRBV3-2 and TRBJ1-1. TRBV3-2 is a listed pseudogene. This CDR3 spans 16 amino acids. The CDR3 loop is CASSLFVDFGVTEAFF. CDR3 nucleotides: TGTGCCAGCAGTTTATTCGTCGATTTCGGGGTCACTGAAGCTTTCTTT.

This clonotype came up many times. The chain combines TRBV7-6 with TRBJ1-3; D gene unclear. V was shortened by 1 base and J by 0 bases, with 7 bases between the two germline ends. Germline CDR1 SGHVS, CDR2 FNYEAQ. The CDR3 consists of 15 residues. The CDR3 loop is CASSLVADSGNTIYF. For the CDR3, the DNA is TGTGCCAGCAGCTTAGTCGCCGACTCTGGAAACACCATATATTTT. The full variable domain, rest sourced from reference TRBV7-6 and TRBJ1-3, is GAGVSQSPRYKVTKRGQDVALRCDPISGHVSLYWYRQALGQGPEFLTYFNYEAQQDKSGLPNDRFSAERPEGSISTLTIQRTEQRDSAMYRCASSLVADSGNTIYFGEGSWLTVV.

The chain couples TRBV7-2 to TRBJ2-5; 14 bases are shared with TRBD2. The germline V gene has CDR1 SGHTA and CDR2 FQGNSA. The V segment lost 1 base and the J segment 3 bases; nucleotides outside the gene matches: 13. The CDR3 length is 20 residues. CDR3 coding DNA: TGTGCCAGCAGCTTAGGTCGTCGACTAGCGGGGGGGAACCCCAAAGAGACCCAGTACTTC. This gives the protein CASSLGRRLAGGNPKETQYF. Filled out from reference TRBV7-2 and TRBJ2-5, the complete variable domain reads GAGVSQSPSNKVTEKGKDVELRCDPISGHTALYWYRQSLGQGLEFLIYFQGNSAPDKSGLPSDRFSAERTGGSVSTLTIQRTQQEDSAVYLCASSLGRRLAGGNPKETQYFGPGTRLLVL.

The chain carries TRBV7-2 and TRBJ2-1; D remains unclear. Per the germline V gene, CDR1 is SGHTA and CDR2 is FQGNSA. Between the trimmed V and J ends, which lost 4 bases and 0 bases, there was a span of 10 bases. The CDR3 runs 15 residues. In nucleotides, the CDR3 is TGTGCCAGCAGCTCCGGGCAGCTCTCCTACAATGAGCAGTTCTTC. This translates into CASSSGQLSYNEQFF.

This clonotype was seen a few times. V gene TRBV19 combines with J gene TRBJ2-7; D possibly corresponds to TRBD2 (5 bases). The CDR3 spans 12 residues. The germline V and J ends were trimmed by 5 bases and 2 bases, with 7 bases remaining between them. CDR1 and CDR2 from the germline V gene are LNHDA and SQIVND (reference sequence). As DNA, the CDR3 is TGTGCCAGTAGTCCCGGGACCTACGAGCAGTACTTC. This translates into CASSPGTYEQYF.

This rearrangement joins TRBV7-3 to TRBJ2-1; the D is unclear. The CDR3 is 13 residues long. The germline V gene encodes CDR1 SGHTA and CDR2 FQGTGA. Trimming shortened V by 3 bases and J by 5 bases, and 8 bases separated the two germline ends. The CDR3 DNA is TGTGCCAGCAGCTTCTGGAACAACAATGAGCAGTTCTTC. Amino acids: CASSFWNNNEQFF.

Worth noting for this clonotype: A much larger clonotype is one base distant, so this may be a read error. The V gene is TRBV5-4, the J gene TRBJ2-2, with D perhaps matching TRBD2 (5 bases). The CDR3 contains 14 residues. Germline lookup yields CDR1 SGHNT and CDR2 YYREEE (reference sequence). The CDR3 DNA reads TGTGCCAGCAGCTTGAGGTTTCCCCCCGGGGAGCCGTTTTTT. Protein sequence: CASSLRFPPGEPFF. The variable domain in full, completed from reference TRBV5-4 and TRBJ2-2, reads ETGVTQSPTHLIKTRGQQVTLRCSSQSGHNTVSWYQQALGQGPQFIFQYYREEENGRGNFPPRFSGLQFPNYSSELNVNALELDDSALYLCASSLRFPPGEPFFGEGSRLTVL.

The chain joins TRBV7-9 to TRBJ2-7; 8 bases match TRBD1. Germline-derived CDR1 and CDR2 are SEHNR and FQNEAQ (reference sequence). Unmatched junction bases numbered 7, after V lost 5 bases and J lost 4 bases. There are 14 residues in the CDR3. The CDR3 reads CASSPQGARYEQYF. The CDR3 coding sequence is TGTGCCAGCAGCCCCCAGGGGGCGCGGTACGAGCAGTACTTC.

This clonotype was counted a few times. The J gene is TRBJ2-5, the V gene TRBV5-1; 10 bases agree with TRBD2. This CDR3 comprises 15 residues. Looked up from germline, CDR1 is SGHRS and CDR2 is YFSETQ. Trimming cost V 2 bases and J 1 base; bases outside gene matches: 2. The CDR3 sequence: CASSLGLAVQETQYF. The CDR3 DNA is TGCGCCAGCAGCTTAGGACTAGCGGTCCAAGAGACCCAGTACTTC.

The chain has TRBV24-1 and TRBJ1-2, with 9 bases that match TRBD1. V shed 7 bases, J shed 7 bases, and the junction held 9 bases outside the gene matches. Looked up from germline, CDR1 is KGHDR and CDR2 is SFDVKD. CDR3 length: 14 amino acids. CDR3 DNA: TGTGCCACCAGCGTCTCAACAGGGGGCCTTGGCTACACCTTC. Protein sequence: CATSVSTGGLGYTF.

This clonotype was counted ten times or more. The chain uses TRBV5-6 and TRBJ2-7; D call uncertain. The CDR3 extends over 13 amino acids. The germline V and J ends were trimmed by 4 bases and 2 bases, with 10 bases remaining between them. Germline loops: CDR1 SGHDT, CDR2 YYEEEE. The CDR3 coding sequence is TGTGCCAGCAGCCTATTCCGGGCCTACGAGCAGTACTTC. Its protein product is CASSLFRAYEQYF.

The chain is built from TRBV5-1 and TRBJ2-6; D not resolved. The CDR3 sequence is 16 residues long. The V end was cut by 3 bases, the J end by 0 bases, with 10 bases between. Germline V CDR1 and CDR2: SGHRS, YFSETQ. This CDR3 is CASSSGRPSGANVLTF. The CDR3 DNA reads as TGCGCCAGCAGCTCTGGACGGCCCTCTGGGGCCAACGTCCTGACTTTC.

This clonotype showed up many times. The chain carries TRBV10-3 and TRBJ1-5, with 10 bases that match TRBD1. The length of the CDR3 is 17 residues. Germline V gene sequence: CDR1 ENHRY, CDR2 SYGVKD. J was trimmed by 4 bases and V by 0 bases; bases with no gene match: 6. The CDR3 protein is CAISESRGDRGNQPQHF. CDR3 bases: TGTGCCATCAGTGAGTCGAGAGGGGACAGGGGTAATCAGCCCCAGCATTTT.

The rearrangement links TRBV2 to TRBJ1-1; TRBD1 might be the D (5 bases). V was trimmed by 5 bases and J by 7 bases, leaving 17 bases between them. Germline assignment: CDR1 SNHLY and CDR2 FYNNEI. The CDR3 is made up of 14 amino acids. Here the CDR3 reads CASSLQGYGGEAFF. The CDR3, as DNA: TGTGCCAGCAGTCTCCAGGGTTACGGGGGTGAAGCTTTCTTT.

The chain recombines TRBV9 with TRBJ1-2, with D unresolved. Trimming cost V 7 bases and J 1 base, with 14 bases left between them. In germline, CDR1 is SGDLS, CDR2 YYNGEE. The CDR3 has 14 amino acids. CDR3: CASRHAGNNYGYTF. The CDR3 nucleotides are TGTGCCAGCCGACATGCCGGGAATAACTATGGCTACACCTTC.

The genes are TRBV30 and TRBJ1-4, with D unresolved. CDR1 and CDR2 (germline): GTSNPN, SVGIG (reference sequence). CDR3 length equals 14 residues. V gave up 0 bases and J gave up 8 bases, with 13 bases separating them. CDR3 DNA sequence: TGTGCCTGGAGTGTTGGGAATTGGAGGGAAAAACTGTTTTTT. This gives the protein CAWSVGNWREKLFF.

This clonotype was counted ten times or more. The J gene is TRBJ1-1, the V gene TRBV5-1; 7 bases map to TRBD1. The CDR3 extends over 16 amino acids. Germline lookup yields CDR1 SGHRS and CDR2 YFSETQ. V lost 0 bases, J lost 4 bases, and 9 bases stayed unmatched. The CDR3 region is CASSLARGPSGTEAFF. In nucleotides, the CDR3 is TGCGCCAGCAGCTTGGCTAGGGGGCCCTCGGGCACTGAAGCTTTCTTT.

This clonotype was found once. The V call is TRBV20-1, the J call TRBJ1-4, with D uncertain. The ends were cut back, 5 bases at V and 0 bases at J, with 7 bases in the middle. The CDR3 has 13 residues. Germline CDR1 is DFQATT and CDR2 is SNEGSKA (reference sequence). Here the CDR3 reads CSAEDATNEKLFF. CDR3 nucleotides: TGCAGTGCTGAAGATGCAACTAATGAAAAACTGTTTTTT.